These 31 T cell receptor beta chains were all obtained from the same sample, sequenced in a study of beta chain features in type 1 diabetes. Expressed TCRB transcripts were sequenced, since all the RNA that had been isolated was reverse transcribed. Profiling relied on immunoSEQ multiplex PCR, and the TCRdb table lists in-frame clones only, not all of them. The sample lists 160,000 or so clones, approximately 10% occurring once. The sample was central memory CD4+ T cells from blood. The origin of the receptors is a man aged 18 to 29 in good health.

At least ten counts were recorded for this clone. This rearrangement joins TRBV29-1 to TRBJ2-5; either TRBD1 or TRBD2 may fit D (5 bases each). V was trimmed by 5 bases and J by 4 bases, leaving 14 bases between them. CDR1 and CDR2 from the germline V gene are SQVTM and ANQGSEA. The CDR3 totals 13 residues. The CDR3 loop reads CSVRRVGTETQYF. The CDR3 DNA is TGCAGCGTTCGACGTGTGGGGACAGAGACCCAGTACTTC. Full variable domain (missing parts from reference TRBV29-1 and TRBJ2-5): SAVISQKPSRDICQRGTSLTIQCQVDSQVTMMFWYRQQPGQSLTLIATANQGSEATYESGFVIDKFPISRPNLTFSTLTVSNMSPEDSSIYLCSVRRVGTETQYFGPGTRLLVL.

For this clone: Different DNA sequences within this sample yield the same CDR3. This chain joins TRBV9 and TRBJ2-3; D remains unclear. Germline V gene lookup returns CDR1 SGDLS and CDR2 YYNGEE. The V and J ends lost 0 bases and 0 bases respectively, with 5 bases between them. The CDR3 covers 14 residues. This CDR3 is CASSVDRSTDTQYF. The CDR3 DNA reads TGTGCCAGCAGCGTAGATCGCAGCACAGATACGCAGTATTTT.

This sequence joins TRBV5-1 and TRBJ2-1; 9 bases match TRBD1. The V gene end was trimmed by 4 bases and the J gene end by 5 bases; junction bases not matched to a gene: 10. CDR1 and CDR2 (germline): SGHRS, YFSETQ. The CDR3 is made up of 16 amino acids. CDR3 residues: CASSPLGQGYNNEQFF. The CDR3 DNA is TGCGCCAGCAGCCCCTTAGGACAGGGGTATAACAATGAGCAGTTCTTC.

This clone was detected only a few times. This chain uses TRBV5-1 with TRBJ2-7; 10 bases agree with TRBD1. The V segment lost 5 bases and the J segment 3 bases; nucleotides outside the gene matches: 5. From germline, CDR1 is SGHRS and CDR2 YFSETQ. The CDR3 loop spans 14 amino acids. CDR3 in DNA: TGCGCCAGCAGACCTGGACAGGGGGACTACGAGCAGTACTTC. It encodes CASRPGQGDYEQYF.

This rearrangement joins TRBV7-2 to TRBJ1-5; TRBD1 might be the D (6 bases). Trimming stripped 2 bases from V and 6 bases from J, with 11 bases between. This CDR3 has 14 amino acids. Germline V gene lookup returns CDR1 SGHTA and CDR2 FQGNSA. The CDR3 is CASSLKGGVQPQHF. The CDR3, as DNA: TGTGCCAGCAGCTTAAAGGGGGGTGTTCAGCCCCAGCATTTT.

V usage is TRBV29-1 and J usage is TRBJ2-7; 12 bases are shared with TRBD2. CDR3 length: 18 amino acids. J lost 1 base, V lost 5 bases, and 15 bases had no gene match. Germline values: CDR1 SQVTM, CDR2 ANQGSEA. The CDR3 DNA follows: TGCAGCGTTCGCCTTAGGACTAGCGGGAAGGGGAGTTCCTACGAGCAGTACTTC. Translating gives CSVRLRTSGKGSSYEQYF.

This rearrangement joins TRBV7-9 to TRBJ1-1; D perhaps matches TRBD1 (5 bases). CDR1 is SEHNR and CDR2 is FQNEAQ in the germline V gene (reference sequence). There are 14 residues in the CDR3. The V gene lost 2 bases and the J gene lost 1 base, with 8 bases spanning the gap. The CDR3 region is CASSLLGENTEAFF. The CDR3 DNA reads TGTGCCAGCAGCTTACTAGGGGAGAACACTGAAGCTTTCTTT.

This clone appeared many times. V is TRBV9 and J is TRBJ2-1; 8 nucleotides align to TRBD2. Trimming took 1 base from V and 9 from J; bases not matched to a gene: 12. Germline values: CDR1 SGDLS, CDR2 YYNGEE. This CDR3 is 16 amino acids long. CDR3 sequence: CASSVRANSGVPEQFF. The CDR3 DNA reads as TGTGCCAGCAGCGTACGGGCCAATAGCGGGGTCCCTGAGCAGTTCTTC.

Only a few counts were recorded for this clone. The chain carries TRBV7-6 and TRBJ2-3; tentatively, D is TRBD2 (5 bases). Deletions cut 3 bases from V and 9 bases from J, with 13 bases between. The CDR3 runs to 13 residues. CDR1 is SGHVS, CDR2 FNYEAQ, per germline. The CDR3 sequence: CASSLELGGTQYF. CDR3 coding DNA: TGTGCCAGCAGCTTGGAACTAGGCGGCACGCAGTATTTT.

In this sample, this clone turned up many times. DNA of the CDR3: TGTGCCAGCAGCTTAGGAGGCAAGGGACTAGCGTTTCTGGAGCAGTACTTC. This codes for CASSLGGKGLAFLEQYF. V is TRBV7-2 and J is TRBJ2-7, with 10 bases matching TRBD2. The length of the CDR3 is 17 residues. V trimming: 1 base; J trimming: 7 bases; junction bases outside the gene matches: 13. Per the germline V gene, CDR1 is SGHTA and CDR2 is FQGNSA.

The rearrangement uses TRBV5-1 and TRBJ2-2; D is uncertain. V was trimmed by 2 bases and J by 2 bases, leaving 10 bases between them. This CDR3 is 15 amino acids long. CDR1 is SGHRS, CDR2 YFSETQ, per germline. DNA of the CDR3: TGCGCCAGCAGCTTTGGCCAGTTTAACACCGGGGAGCTGTTTTTT. Translated, it gives CASSFGQFNTGELFF.

The rearrangement links TRBV10-3 to TRBJ2-7; TRBD2 agrees at 16 bases. The CDR3 extends over 16 amino acids. V was pared by 7 bases and J by 6 bases, with 9 bases of the junction left unmatched. Germline lookup yields CDR1 ENHRY and CDR2 SYGVKD. CDR3 DNA: TGTGCCATCACCCCCGGGACTAGCGGGAGGGTCGGCGAGCAGTACTTC. Amino acid sequence: CAITPGTSGRVGEQYF.

This chain joins TRBV19 and TRBJ2-3; D gene unclear. Germline assignment: CDR1 LNHDA and CDR2 SQIVND (reference sequence). The CDR3 contains 12 residues. The germline V and J ends were trimmed by 2 bases and 7 bases, with 7 bases remaining between them. In nucleotides, the CDR3 is TGTGCCAGTAGTATACGCGAGAATACGCAGTATTTT. Its translation: CASSIRENTQYF. Supplemented by reference TRBV19 and TRBJ2-3, the full variable domain reads DGGITQSPKYLFRKEGQNVTLSCEQNLNHDAMYWYRQDPGQGLRLIYYSQIVNDFQKGDIAEGYSVSREKKESFPLTVTSAQKNPTAFYLCASSIRENTQYFGPGTRLTVL.

The J gene is TRBJ2-4, the V gene TRBV4-3; D is tentatively TRBD1 or TRBD2 (6 bases each). Per germline, CDR1 LGHNA and CDR2 YSLEER. The CDR3 length is 17 residues. V lost 2 bases and J 0 bases, leaving 14 bases between the germline ends. The CDR3 here is CASSQNAEGVAKNIQYF. The CDR3 DNA follows: TGCGCCAGCAGCCAAAATGCGGAGGGGGTAGCCAAAAACATTCAGTACTTC.

This clone was counted between two and nine times. The rearrangement links TRBV25-1 to TRBJ1-2, with a possible D match to TRBD1 (5 bases). The germline gives CDR1 MGHDK, CDR2 SYGVNS. The V end was cut by 4 bases, the J end by 5 bases, with 20 bases between. The CDR3 contains 16 residues. The CDR3 loop reads CASSVKTSPTDYGYTF. The CDR3 DNA sequence: TGTGCCAGCAGTGTCAAGACCTCACCGACAGATTATGGCTACACCTTC.

V is TRBV6-5 and J is TRBJ1-1; D ambiguous. The CDR3 extends over 15 amino acids. V gave up 0 bases and J gave up 1 base, with 9 bases separating them. Germline V CDR1 and CDR2: MNHEY, SVGAGI. The CDR3: CASSYSIPENTEAFF. In DNA form, the CDR3 reads TGTGCCAGCAGTTACTCAATCCCGGAGAACACTGAAGCTTTCTTT.

This clone was seen a handful of times. In nucleotides, the CDR3 is TGCGCCAGCAGCTCCGGGGGGAGTGGGGAGCTGTTTTTT. Translated: CASSSGGSGELFF. The chain links TRBV5-1 to TRBJ2-2, with 7 nucleotides matching TRBD2. Trimming at V came to 3 bases and at J to 8 bases, leaving 4 bases not matched to a gene. This CDR3 spans 13 amino acids. The germline gives CDR1 SGHRS, CDR2 YFSETQ.

This clone was counted between two and nine times. CDR3 DNA sequence: TGCGCCAGCAGTATACGGGGCCGAGAAAGGAGCTCCTACGAGCAGTACTTC. It translates to CASSIRGRERSSYEQYF. The chain recombines TRBV5-1 with TRBJ2-7; the D call may be TRBD1 or TRBD2 (5 bases each). V was shortened by 5 bases and J by 0 bases, with 21 bases between the two germline ends. The CDR3 extends over 17 amino acids. Germline lookup yields CDR1 SGHRS and CDR2 YFSETQ.

J is TRBJ2-3 and V is TRBV6-9, with a possible D match to TRBD2 (6 bases). From germline, CDR1 is MNHGY and CDR2 SVAAGI. The CDR3 is 13 residues long. V was cut by 4 bases and J by 5 bases, with 10 bases left in between. CDR3 DNA: TGTGCCAGCAGTTCGGAGGGGAGAGATACGCAGTATTTT. The encoded protein is CASSSEGRDTQYF.

This clone appeared a few times. V gene TRBV29-1 combines with J gene TRBJ1-1; maybe TRBD1 (5 bases). The CDR3 runs to 10 residues. The V end was cut by 6 bases, the J end by 12 bases, with 14 bases between. CDR1 and CDR2 from the germline V gene are SQVTM and ANQGSEA. CDR3 DNA: TGCAGCGTGGGGTTGCAGGGACCTTTCTTT. This encodes CSVGLQGPFF.

This clone was picked up a small number of times. V gene TRBV28 combines with J gene TRBJ1-2; D might be TRBD1 (6 bases). The CDR3 consists of 13 residues. Germline assignment: CDR1 MDHEN and CDR2 SYDVKM. Trimming took off 6 bases at V and 7 bases at J, with 15 bases between the two ends. The CDR3 nucleotides read TGTGCCAGCAGCTCCGTCGACAGGCTTGGCTACACCTTC. As protein: CASSSVDRLGYTF.

This chain uses TRBV9 with TRBJ1-2, with unresolved D. This CDR3 comprises 15 residues. Trimming took off 1 base at V and 8 bases at J, with 18 bases between the two ends. CDR1 and CDR2 from the germline V gene are SGDLS and YYNGEE. In DNA form, the CDR3 reads TGTGCCAGCAGCGTAAGGGTGGAGGGTGCATTGGGCTACACCTTC. It specifies CASSVRVEGALGYTF. The full variable domain, in which reference TRBV9 and TRBJ1-2 provide the parts outside the CDR3, is DSGVTQTPKHLITATGQRVTLRCSPRSGDLSVYWYQQSLDQGLQFLIQYYNGEERAKGNILERFSAQQFPDLHSELNLSSLELGDSALYFCASSVRVEGALGYTFGSGTRLTVV.

The rearrangement links TRBV19 to TRBJ2-5; D is ambiguous. The V gene lost 1 base and the J gene lost 1 base, with 4 bases spanning the gap. This CDR3 region has 13 residues. From germline, CDR1 is LNHDA and CDR2 SQIVND (reference sequence). The CDR3 is CASSIAGQETQYF. As DNA, the CDR3 is TGTGCCAGTAGTATAGCGGGCCAAGAGACCCAGTACTTC.

This clone showed up just a few times. This chain links TRBV21-1 with TRBJ1-3. TRBV21-1 constitutes a pseudogene. The CDR3 runs to 11 residues. CDR3 DNA sequence: TGTGCCAGCAGGGGCCGGGTTCCCATATATTTT. This sequence encodes CASRGRVPIYF.

This clone was detected a few times. This sequence joins TRBV29-1 and TRBJ2-3; the match to TRBD2 covers 9 bases. Germline lookup yields CDR1 SQVTM and CDR2 ANQGSEA. V was pared by 4 bases and J by 3 bases, with 8 bases of the junction left unmatched. The CDR3 sequence is 15 residues long. The DNA for the CDR3 is TGCAGCGTTGGTGACTCAAGCGGGAGGACAGATACGCAGTATTTT. Amino acids: CSVGDSSGRTDTQYF.

This clone was recorded a few times. The chain recombines TRBV7-9 with TRBJ2-1, with 8 nucleotides matching TRBD1. The trim removed 4 bases at V and 1 base at J, leaving 15 bases unmatched. The CDR3 has 19 residues. Germline assignment: CDR1 SEHNR and CDR2 FQNEAQ (reference sequence). The CDR3 region is CASSSPPGQARGSYNEQFF. The CDR3 coding sequence is TGTGCCAGCAGCTCGCCACCGGGACAGGCGAGAGGTTCCTACAATGAGCAGTTCTTC. The variable domain in full, with the rest retrieved from reference TRBV7-9 and TRBJ2-1, is DTGVSQNPRHKITKRGQNVTFRCDPISEHNRLYWYRQTLGQGPEFLTYFQNEAQLEKSRLLSDRFSAERPKGSFSTLEIQRTEQGDSAMYLCASSSPPGQARGSYNEQFFGPGTRLTVL.

This chain connects TRBV2 to TRBJ1-1; D unclear. Germline loops: CDR1 SNHLY, CDR2 FYNNEI. The CDR3 spans 14 residues. V lost 2 bases to trimming and J lost 2 bases, with 9 bases between them. CDR3 protein: CASSERVRNTEAFF. The CDR3 nucleotides read TGTGCCAGCAGTGAAAGGGTAAGAAACACTGAAGCTTTCTTT.

This clone showed up just a few times. The V and J genes are TRBV5-4 and TRBJ2-7, with D perhaps matching TRBD1 (5 bases). Germline CDR1 is SGHNT and CDR2 is YYREEE (reference sequence). CDR3 size: 13 residues. The ends were cut back, 4 bases at V and 3 bases at J, with 11 bases in the middle. As DNA, the CDR3 is TGTGCCAGCAGCACCGCGACAGTCTACGAGCAGTACTTC. Translation gives CASSTATVYEQYF.

V and J are TRBV23-1 and TRBJ1-1; D unresolved. TRBV23-1 is classed as an ORF, of uncertain function. The CDR3 is 16 residues long. Deletions cut 2 bases from V and 5 bases from J, with 18 bases between. Here the CDR3 reads CASSQPRTGVGTEAFF. The CDR3 DNA follows: TGCGCCAGCAGTCAACCCCGGACGGGTGTGGGAACTGAAGCTTTCTTT.

The chain couples TRBV29-1 to TRBJ2-7, with a weak D call TRBD1 (6 bases). Germline CDR1 is SQVTM and CDR2 is ANQGSEA. This CDR3 contains 12 residues. V was cut by 5 bases and J by 4 bases, with 12 bases left in between. CDR3 coding DNA: TGCAGCGTTACCAGGGGCTTATACGAGCAGTACTTC. Its translation: CSVTRGLYEQYF.

This clone was recorded a few times. The chain uses TRBV7-9 and TRBJ1-1; maybe TRBD1 (5 bases). Germline V gene lookup returns CDR1 SEHNR and CDR2 FQNEAQ (reference sequence). This CDR3 region has 14 residues. The V end was cut by 3 bases, the J end by 1 base, with 9 bases between. The CDR3: CASSFGTGNTEAFF. In DNA form, the CDR3 reads TGTGCCAGCAGCTTCGGGACGGGGAACACTGAAGCTTTCTTT. Full variable domain (remainder filled in from reference TRBV7-9 and TRBJ1-1): DTGVSQNPRHKITKRGQNVTFRCDPISEHNRLYWYRQTLGQGPEFLTYFQNEAQLEKSRLLSDRFSAERPKGSFSTLEIQRTEQGDSAMYLCASSFGTGNTEAFFGQGTRLTVV.